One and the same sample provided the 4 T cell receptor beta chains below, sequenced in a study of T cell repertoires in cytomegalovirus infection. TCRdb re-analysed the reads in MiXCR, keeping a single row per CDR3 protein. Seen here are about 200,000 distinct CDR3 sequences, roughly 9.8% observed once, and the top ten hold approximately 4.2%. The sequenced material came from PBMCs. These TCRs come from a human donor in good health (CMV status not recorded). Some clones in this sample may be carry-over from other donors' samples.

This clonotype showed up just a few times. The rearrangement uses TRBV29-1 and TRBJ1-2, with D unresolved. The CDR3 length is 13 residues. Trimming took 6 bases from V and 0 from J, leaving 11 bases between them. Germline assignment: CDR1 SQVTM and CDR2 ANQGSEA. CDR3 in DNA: TGCAGCGTCGTCGTGGCGACTAACTATGGCTACACCTTC. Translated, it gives CSVVVATNYGYTF.

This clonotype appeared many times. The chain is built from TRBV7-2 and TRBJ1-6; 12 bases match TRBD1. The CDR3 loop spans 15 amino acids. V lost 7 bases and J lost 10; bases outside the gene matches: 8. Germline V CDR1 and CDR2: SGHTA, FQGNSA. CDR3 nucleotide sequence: TGTGCCAGCACCCACGGGGGACAGGGGGCCTCACCCCTCCACTTT. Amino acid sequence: CASTHGGQGASPLHF.

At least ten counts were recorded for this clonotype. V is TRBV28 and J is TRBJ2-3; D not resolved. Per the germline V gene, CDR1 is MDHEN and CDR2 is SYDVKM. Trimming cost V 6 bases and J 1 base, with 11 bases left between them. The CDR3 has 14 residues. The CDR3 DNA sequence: TGTGCCAGCAGGACCCCTAGGGGCACAGATACGCAGTATTTT. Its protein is CASRTPRGTDTQYF.

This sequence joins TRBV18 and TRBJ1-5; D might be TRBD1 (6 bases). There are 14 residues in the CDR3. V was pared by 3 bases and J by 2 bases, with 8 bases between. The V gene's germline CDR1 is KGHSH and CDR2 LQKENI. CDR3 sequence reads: CASSPGAGNQPQHF. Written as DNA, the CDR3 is TGTGCCAGCTCACCGGGGGCGGGCAATCAGCCCCAGCATTTT.